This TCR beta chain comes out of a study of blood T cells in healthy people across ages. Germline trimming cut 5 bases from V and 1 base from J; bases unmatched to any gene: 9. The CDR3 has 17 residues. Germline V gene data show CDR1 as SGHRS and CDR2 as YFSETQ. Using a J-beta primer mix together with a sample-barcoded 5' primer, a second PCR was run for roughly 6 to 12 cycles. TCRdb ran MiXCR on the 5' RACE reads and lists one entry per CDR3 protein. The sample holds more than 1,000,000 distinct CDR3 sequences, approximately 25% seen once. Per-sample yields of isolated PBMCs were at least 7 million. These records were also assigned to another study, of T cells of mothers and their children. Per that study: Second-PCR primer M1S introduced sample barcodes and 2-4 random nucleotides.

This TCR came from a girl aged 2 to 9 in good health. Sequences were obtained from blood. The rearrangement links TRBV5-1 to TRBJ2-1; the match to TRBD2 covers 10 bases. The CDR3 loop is CASRSSGGSSSYNEQFF. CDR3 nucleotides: TGCGCCAGCAGAAGTAGCGGGGGGTCGTCGTCCTACAATGAGCAGTTCTTC.